This T cell receptor (beta chain) was identified during a study of shared clonotypes between healthy human individuals. Overall study: Per donor, CD8 memory used one plate, CD8 naive used two, CD4 memory used three and CD4 naive used three.

Worth noting for this clone: Antigen: not known.

Study results and limitations: Represented genetic and exposure-history diversity was restricted by having few donors.

Using immunoSEQ multiplex PCR, the repertoire was profiled, and TCRdb retains in-frame clones only, with some absent. The sample shows some 630,000 clones, roughly 95% of them seen only once. The naive CD8 subset, CD45RO-negative cells positively selected for CCR7, excluded terminally differentiated effector memory CD45RA+ cells. The TCR comes from a woman younger than 45 in good health. Sequenced input: naive CD8+ T cells sorted from blood.

This chain's CDR3 is CASSPPDGNTGELFF. In nucleotides, the CDR3 is TGTGCCAGCAGCCCCCCTGATGGGAACACCGGGGAGCTGTTTTTT. The chain links TRBV7-9 to TRBJ2-2; D not certain. The length of the CDR3 is 15 residues. The germline gives CDR1 SEHNR, CDR2 FQNEAQ (reference sequence). Trimming removed 5 bases at V and 1 base at J, with 11 bases between. Looking up the rest from reference TRBV7-9 and TRBJ2-2 gives the full variable domain: DTGVSQNPRHKITKRGQNVTFRCDPISEHNRLYWYRQTLGQGPEFLTYFQNEAQLEKSRLLSDRFSAERPKGSFSTLEIQRTEQGDSAMYLCASSPPDGNTGELFFGEGSRLTVL.